These T cell receptor beta chains were read from a single sample in a study of shared clonotypes between healthy human individuals. Repertoires were generated with immunoSEQ multiplex PCR, while TCRdb's copy carries only in-frame clones and drops some. The table has a few hundred thousand clones, roughly 97% seen once. Sequencing input: naive CD4+ T cells sorted from blood. These receptors came from a woman under 40 in good health. The CDR3 runs from the conserved cysteine through the conserved F or W. The D gene is left open where the match is weak. Clone size is stated in some rows and not others, as once, few, many or a class when expanded.

abundance: -
j_gene: TRBJ2-7
d_gene: -
v_gene: TRBV1
CDR3aa: CTSSQHHRDGDYEQYF
CDR3nt: TGCACCAGCAGCCAGCATCACCGGGACGGTGACTACGAGCAGTACTTC

abundance: -
j_gene: TRBJ1-2
d_gene: -
v_gene: TRBV2
CDR3aa: CASSERITDGTKGYTF
CDR3nt: TGTGCCAGCAGTGAAAGGATAACGGACGGGACGAAGGGCTACACCTTC

abundance: -
j_gene: TRBJ2-2
d_gene: -
v_gene: TRBV29-1
CDR3aa: CSVETGPIVGGELFF
CDR3nt: TGCAGCGTTGAAACGGGTCCTATAGTTGGCGGGGAGCTGTTTTTT

abundance: once
j_gene: TRBJ2-6
d_gene: -
v_gene: TRBV2
CDR3aa: CASSRDISGANVLTF
CDR3nt: TGTGCCAGCAGTCGTGACATCTCTGGGGCCAACGTCCTGACTTTC

abundance: -
j_gene: TRBJ2-2
d_gene: TRBD2
v_gene: TRBV27
CDR3aa: CASSSPRVAGSTGELFF
CDR3nt: TGTGCCAGCAGTTCCCCAAGGGTAGCGGGAAGCACCGGGGAGCTGTTTTTT

abundance: -
j_gene: TRBJ2-1
d_gene: -
v_gene: TRBV10-3
CDR3aa: CAISEQAGTSNEQFF
CDR3nt: TGTGCCATCAGTGAGCAAGCCGGGACCTCCAATGAGCAGTTCTTC

abundance: once
j_gene: TRBJ2-2
d_gene: -
v_gene: TRBV9
CDR3aa: CASSVGNRGAGELFF
CDR3nt: TGTGCCAGCAGCGTAGGAAACCGGGGCGCCGGGGAGCTGTTTTTT

abundance: -
j_gene: TRBJ1-2
d_gene: -
v_gene: TRBV5-4
CDR3aa: CASSLQGVNYGYTF
CDR3nt: TGTGCCAGCAGCTTGCAGGGAGTGAACTATGGCTACACCTTC

abundance: -
j_gene: TRBJ1-4
d_gene: TRBD1
v_gene: TRBV2
CDR3aa: CASSGGDRGSEKLFF
CDR3nt: TGTGCCAGCAGTGGGGGGGACAGAGGGTCTGAAAAACTGTTTTTT

abundance: -
j_gene: TRBJ2-2
d_gene: -
v_gene: TRBV6-5
CDR3aa: CASSLDSNTGELFF
CDR3nt: TGTGCCAGCAGTTTGGACTCGAACACCGGGGAGCTGTTTTTT

abundance: -
j_gene: TRBJ2-6
d_gene: TRBD1
v_gene: TRBV7-9
CDR3aa: CASRKTDRAGANVLTF
CDR3nt: TGTGCCAGCAGGAAGACCGACAGGGCCGGGGCCAACGTCCTGACTTTC

abundance: -
j_gene: TRBJ1-1
d_gene: -
v_gene: TRBV19
CDR3aa: CASSRPGEAFF
CDR3nt: TGTGCCAGTAGTAGACCGGGAGAAGCTTTCTTT

abundance: -
j_gene: TRBJ2-1
d_gene: -
v_gene: TRBV11-3
CDR3aa: CASSPGVSVTNEQFF
CDR3nt: TGTGCCAGCAGCCCAGGTGTATCGGTTACGAATGAGCAGTTCTTC

abundance: -
j_gene: TRBJ1-5
d_gene: -
v_gene: TRBV19
CDR3aa: CASSITGGNQPQHF
CDR3nt: TGTGCCAGTAGTATAACGGGGGGGAATCAGCCCCAGCATTTT

abundance: -
j_gene: TRBJ2-1
d_gene: -
v_gene: TRBV21-1
CDR3aa: CASSDQTFPADNEQFF
CDR3nt: TGTGCCAGCAGCGATCAAACATTTCCCGCCGACAATGAGCAGTTCTTC

abundance: -
j_gene: TRBJ2-7
d_gene: -
v_gene: TRBV10-2
CDR3aa: CASSEQYEQYF
CDR3nt: TGCGCCAGCAGTGAACAGTACGAGCAGTACTTC

abundance: -
j_gene: TRBJ1-5
d_gene: -
v_gene: TRBV6-1
CDR3aa: CASSRVGLQPQHF
CDR3nt: TGTGCCAGCAGCAGGGTCGGACTCCAGCCCCAGCATTTT

abundance: -
j_gene: TRBJ1-5
d_gene: TRBD1
v_gene: TRBV28
CDR3aa: CASSFLGQGWQPQHF
CDR3nt: TGTGCCAGCAGTTTCCTCGGACAGGGTTGGCAGCCCCAGCATTTT

abundance: -
j_gene: TRBJ1-3
d_gene: -
v_gene: TRBV11-2
CDR3aa: CASSLSGNTIYF
CDR3nt: TGTGCCAGCAGCCTCTCTGGAAACACCATATATTTT

abundance: -
j_gene: TRBJ2-7
d_gene: -
v_gene: TRBV19
CDR3aa: CASSIQSGENYEQYF
CDR3nt: TGTGCCAGTAGTATTCAATCAGGGGAGAATTACGAGCAGTACTTC

abundance: -
j_gene: TRBJ1-3
d_gene: -
v_gene: TRBV4-1
CDR3aa: CASRSNRGNGNTIYF
CDR3nt: TGCGCCAGCAGGTCCAATCGGGGAAATGGAAACACCATATATTTT

abundance: -
j_gene: TRBJ1-4
d_gene: TRBD1
v_gene: TRBV7-2
CDR3aa: CASSFHSTTGWTEKLFF
CDR3nt: TGTGCCAGCAGCTTCCATTCCACGACAGGGTGGACTGAAAAACTGTTTTTT

abundance: once
j_gene: TRBJ2-7
d_gene: -
v_gene: TRBV5-1
CDR3aa: CASSPLGTLSYEQYF
CDR3nt: TGCGCCAGCTCCCCCTTAGGGACACTCTCCTACGAGCAGTACTTC

abundance: -
j_gene: TRBJ2-2
d_gene: -
v_gene: TRBV5-5
CDR3aa: CASSFIGAGELFF
CDR3nt: TGTGCCAGCAGCTTTATTGGGGCCGGGGAGCTGTTTTTT

abundance: -
j_gene: TRBJ2-7
d_gene: TRBD1
v_gene: TRBV18
CDR3aa: CASSLQTGGPYEQYF
CDR3nt: TGTGCCAGCTCTTTACAGACAGGGGGGCCCTACGAGCAGTACTTC

abundance: -
j_gene: TRBJ2-7
d_gene: -
v_gene: TRBV13
CDR3aa: CASSYLGQGSYEQYF
CDR3nt: TGTGCCAGCAGCTACCTCGGGCAGGGCTCCTACGAGCAGTACTTC

abundance: -
j_gene: TRBJ1-4
d_gene: -
v_gene: TRBV19
CDR3aa: CASTNTLTNEKLFF
CDR3nt: TGTGCCAGTACAAATACGTTGACTAATGAAAAACTGTTTTTT

abundance: -
j_gene: TRBJ1-2
d_gene: TRBD1
v_gene: TRBV7-3
CDR3aa: CASSPAPAGQGAACTF
CDR3nt: TGTGCCAGCAGCCCTGCCCCGGCGGGACAGGGGGCCGCTTGCACCTTC

abundance: -
j_gene: TRBJ1-1
d_gene: TRBD1
v_gene: TRBV5-1
CDR3aa: CASSTTGDTAEAFF
CDR3nt: TGCGCCAGCAGTACGACAGGGGATACGGCTGAAGCTTTCTTT

abundance: -
j_gene: TRBJ2-1
d_gene: TRBD2
v_gene: TRBV19
CDR3aa: CASSPAGGNEQFF
CDR3nt: TGTGCCAGTAGTCCCGCGGGGGGCAATGAGCAGTTCTTC

abundance: -
j_gene: TRBJ2-1
d_gene: -
v_gene: TRBV5-1
CDR3aa: CASSLGMCGPYNEQFF
CDR3nt: TGCGCCAGCAGCTTGGGGATGTGTGGGCCTTACAATGAGCAGTTCTTC

abundance: -
j_gene: TRBJ1-5
d_gene: -
v_gene: TRBV6-5
CDR3aa: CASSTGHPNQPQHF
CDR3nt: TGTGCCAGCAGCACGGGACACCCTAATCAGCCCCAGCATTTT

abundance: -
j_gene: TRBJ1-3
d_gene: -
v_gene: TRBV28
CDR3aa: CASSVIYEGTVGNTIYF
CDR3nt: TGTGCCAGCAGTGTGATATATGAGGGAACCGTCGGAAACACCATATATTTT

abundance: -
j_gene: TRBJ1-2
d_gene: -
v_gene: TRBV28
CDR3aa: CASSSTGSNYGYTF
CDR3nt: TGTGCCAGCAGTTCGACAGGTTCTAACTATGGCTACACCTTC

abundance: -
j_gene: TRBJ1-4
d_gene: TRBD1
v_gene: TRBV7-8
CDR3aa: CASSLRTGNEKLFF
CDR3nt: TGTGCCAGCAGCTTAAGGACAGGGAACGAAAAACTGTTTTTT

abundance: -
j_gene: TRBJ2-2
d_gene: -
v_gene: TRBV5-1
CDR3aa: CASSPGTRNTGELFF
CDR3nt: TGCGCCAGCAGCCCGGGGACCAGAAACACCGGGGAGCTGTTTTTT

abundance: -
j_gene: TRBJ2-5
d_gene: -
v_gene: TRBV5-4
CDR3aa: CASSSGGQRETQYF
CDR3nt: TGTGCCAGCAGCTCCGGCGGACAGCGTGAGACCCAGTACTTC

abundance: -
j_gene: TRBJ1-5
d_gene: TRBD1
v_gene: TRBV6-4
CDR3aa: CASRLGQVLGQPQHF
CDR3nt: TGTGCCAGCAGACTCGGACAGGTGCTCGGCCAGCCCCAGCATTTT

abundance: -
j_gene: TRBJ2-4
d_gene: -
v_gene: TRBV18
CDR3aa: CASSPPQKNIQYF
CDR3nt: TGTGCCAGCTCACCACCACAGAAAAACATTCAGTACTTC

abundance: -
j_gene: TRBJ2-7
d_gene: TRBD1
v_gene: TRBV27
CDR3aa: CASSTWDRSYEQYF
CDR3nt: TGTGCCAGCAGTACCTGGGACAGGAGCTACGAGCAGTACTTC